The 4 T cell receptor beta chains in this list originate from one sample, sequenced in a study of a mutant IDH1 vaccine in newly diagnosed glioma. For these TCRs, the target antigens are not known. The time point here: week 5, during vaccination. Vaccination used 300 ug of mutant IDH1 20-mer peptide per dose, with topical imiquimod. The data were produced by immunoSEQ multiplex PCR, yet TCRdb's version contains in-frame clones alone and is incomplete. The repertoire holds approximately 27,000 clones, roughly nine tenths seen once, with over 15% in the top ten. Sequencing was performed on PBMCs, taken from a glioma patient whose treatment included an IDH1 peptide vaccine. The source is a man aged 18 to 30 with glioma.

This chain links TRBV6-1 with TRBJ1-1, with D possibly being TRBD1 (5 bases). Trimming took off 3 bases at V and 6 bases at J, with 14 bases between the two ends. The CDR3 sequence is 14 residues long. CDR1 and CDR2 (germline): MNHNS, SASEGT. Here the CDR3 DNA reads TGTGCCAGCAGTGACGCAGGGTCTTGGGCTGAAGCTTTCTTT. Translated: CASSDAGSWAEAFF.

This chain joins TRBV18 and TRBJ1-5; D ambiguous. V dropped 2 bases and J dropped 3 bases, with 5 bases sitting between them. The CDR3 loop spans 13 amino acids. CDR1 is KGHSH and CDR2 is LQKENI in the germline V gene. CDR3 sequence: CASSPTYNQPQHF. The CDR3, as DNA: TGTGCCAGCTCACCAACCTACAATCAGCCCCAGCATTTT.

This chain joins TRBV5-4 and TRBJ2-2; no firm D call. The germline V gene encodes CDR1 SGHNT and CDR2 YYREEE (reference sequence). The CDR3 has 17 residues. The V and J ends lost 1 base and 1 base respectively, with 14 bases between them. The CDR3 loop is CASSLIPTALNTGELFF. As DNA, the CDR3 is TGTGCCAGCAGCTTGATCCCCACAGCTTTGAACACCGGGGAGCTGTTTTTT.

V usage is TRBV20-1 and J usage is TRBJ1-1; TRBD1 might be the D (5 bases). Trimming cost V 5 bases and J 10 bases, with 14 bases left between them. Germline loops: CDR1 DFQATT, CDR2 SNEGSKA (reference sequence). The CDR3 extends over 11 amino acids. CDR3 sequence: CSARDQRVAFF. For the CDR3, the DNA is TGCAGTGCTCGGGACCAGCGGGTAGCTTTCTTT.